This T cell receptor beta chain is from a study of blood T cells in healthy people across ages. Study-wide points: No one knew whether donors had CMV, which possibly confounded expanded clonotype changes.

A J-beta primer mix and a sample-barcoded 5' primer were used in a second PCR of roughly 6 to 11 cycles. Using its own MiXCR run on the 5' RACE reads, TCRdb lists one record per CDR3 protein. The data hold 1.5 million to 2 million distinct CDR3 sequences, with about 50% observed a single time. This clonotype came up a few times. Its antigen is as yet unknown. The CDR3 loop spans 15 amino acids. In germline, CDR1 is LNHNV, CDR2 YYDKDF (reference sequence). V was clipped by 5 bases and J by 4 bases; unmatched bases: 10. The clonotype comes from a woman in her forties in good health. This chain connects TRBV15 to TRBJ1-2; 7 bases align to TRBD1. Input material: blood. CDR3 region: CATSRFAGQFYGYTF. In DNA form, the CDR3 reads TGTGCCACCAGCCGATTCGCGGGACAGTTCTATGGCTACACCTTC.